This T cell receptor beta chain was observed in a study of Ad26.COV2.S vaccination and SARS-CoV-2 variants. The treatment denotes: some 19 received Ad26.COV2.S at low or high dose, single or two shots; 5 received placebo; per-sample allocation not given. Sampling happened 63 days after the first vaccine or placebo injection. This table comes from immunoSEQ multiplex PCR, and its TCRdb copy is limited to in-frame clones, with some not included. Of some 460,000 clones listed, 80% to 90% are singletons. The study's findings and limits: Recipients of either vaccine or placebo displayed similar breadth of non-spike TCRs. In TCR breadth and depth analyses, total T cell responses may have been underestimated.

A word on this clone: Its antigen remains unidentified.

Germline-derived CDR1 and CDR2 are SGHNT and YENEEA. Trimming took 1 base from V and 5 from J, leaving 11 bases between them. The CDR3 contains 14 residues. The J gene is TRBJ1-2, the V gene TRBV11-3; D not certain. The specimen was peripheral blood, collected in a trial of Ad26.COV2.S vaccine versus placebo. This TCR came from a person aged 18-65 years who received the Ad26.COV2.S COVID-19 vaccine or a placebo. In DNA form, the CDR3 reads TGTGCCAGCAGCTTAGTGCCGGAACTTTATGGCTACACCTTC. Its protein is CASSLVPELYGYTF.